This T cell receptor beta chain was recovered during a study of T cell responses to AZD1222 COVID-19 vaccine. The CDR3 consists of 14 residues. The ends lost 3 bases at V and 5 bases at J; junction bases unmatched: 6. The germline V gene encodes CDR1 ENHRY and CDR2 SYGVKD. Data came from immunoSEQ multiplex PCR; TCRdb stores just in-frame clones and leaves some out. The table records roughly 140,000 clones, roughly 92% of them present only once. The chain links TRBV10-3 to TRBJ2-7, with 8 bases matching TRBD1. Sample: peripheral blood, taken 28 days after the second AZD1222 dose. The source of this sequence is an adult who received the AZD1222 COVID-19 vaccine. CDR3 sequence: CAISDGTGADEQYF. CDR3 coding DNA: TGTGCCATCAGTGACGGGACAGGAGCTGACGAGCAGTACTTC.